The 22 T cell receptor beta chains given below trace back to one sample, sequenced in a study of long-term antiretroviral therapy in people with HIV (dated by TCRdb to between 2022 and 2023). Sequencing of the TRB variable region was done with the immunoSEQ hsTCRB v3.0 assay at survey level resolution. The clones in this table, taken by TCRdb from immuneACCESS, are in-frame only. Not every clone is retained; where verified, under half of the shortfall comes from an unresolved V gene, and the cause of the rest is unknown. This sample lists 35,000 to 45,000 clones; 80% to 90% were detected once. The top ten hold about 11% of the sample. The specimen was unsorted PBMCs, collected 2.2 years after starting antiretroviral therapy. These receptors were taken from a man aged 18-30 years with HIV.

V is TRBV6-1 and J is TRBJ1-5, with D uncertain. Trimming pared 2 bases from V and 4 bases from J, leaving 15 bases between. CDR1 is MNHNS, CDR2 SASEGT, per germline. This CDR3 has 16 amino acids. This CDR3 is CASSELARGSNQPQHF. CDR3 bases: TGTGCCAGCAGTGAACTAGCGCGAGGCTCGAATCAGCCCCAGCATTTT.

This clone has just a few counts. The chain recombines TRBV7-9 with TRBJ1-5; TRBD1 agrees at 7 bases. CDR3 size: 15 residues. V lost 8 bases and J lost 7; bases outside the gene matches: 14. Germline assignment: CDR1 SEHNR and CDR2 FQNEAQ (reference sequence). CDR3 DNA: TGTGCCAGCGGACCTACAGGGGTCGGAATCCAGCCCCAGCATTTT. Protein sequence: CASGPTGVGIQPQHF.

The rearrangement joins TRBV18 to TRBJ1-3; 10 nucleotides line up with TRBD1. The length of the CDR3 is 19 residues. With 0 bases clipped from V and 4 bases from J, the junction kept 12 bases outside the gene matches. CDR1 is KGHSH, CDR2 LQKENI, per germline. The CDR3, as DNA: TGTGCCAGCTCACCACCCTACCCGAAGACAGGGGGCGCCGGAAACACCATATATTTT. Translating gives CASSPPYPKTGGAGNTIYF.

The V call is TRBV15, the J call TRBJ2-5; 7 bases match TRBD1. J gave up 1 base and V 0 bases, and 2 bases lay outside the gene matches. Germline CDR1 reads LNHNV; CDR2 reads YYDKDF (reference sequence). The CDR3 is made up of 15 amino acids. This chain's CDR3 is CATSREYRGQETQYF. CDR3 sequence (DNA): TGTGCCACCAGCAGAGAGTACAGGGGCCAAGAGACCCAGTACTTC.

This clone has just one count. The V and J genes are TRBV30 and TRBJ1-1, with unresolved D. Germline assignment: CDR1 GTSNPN and CDR2 SVGIG (reference sequence). There are 14 residues in the CDR3. Trimming shortened V by 0 bases and J by 1 base, and 9 bases separated the two germline ends. As DNA, the CDR3 is TGTGCCTGGAGTGTTTCGGGGTGGAACACTGAAGCTTTCTTT. This gives the protein CAWSVSGWNTEAFF.

The chain links TRBV6-5 to TRBJ1-4; 8 bases are a match to TRBD1. J lost 8 bases, V lost 6 bases, and 11 bases had no gene match. Germline CDR1 reads MNHEY; CDR2 reads SVGAGI. The CDR3 totals 15 residues. CDR3 nucleotide sequence: TGTGCCAGCAGCTTGAACAGGGGGGGGAACGAAAAACTGTTTTTT. Protein product: CASSLNRGGNEKLFF.

The chain employs TRBV4-1 and TRBJ2-3; TRBD1 aligns across 8 bases. This CDR3 has 14 residues. Losses at the gene ends were 4 bases for V and 4 bases for J; bases not matched to a gene: 4. The germline gives CDR1 MGHRA, CDR2 YSYEKL. The CDR3 spells CASSPRQGSDTQYF. The CDR3 DNA reads TGCGCCAGCAGCCCCCGACAGGGGTCAGATACGCAGTATTTT.

The sample holds one count of this clone. As DNA, the CDR3 is TGTGCCTCGAGGGGCATCACAGATACGCAGTATTTT. Translating gives CASRGITDTQYF. The chain is built from TRBV7-8 and TRBJ2-3; D may be TRBD1 or TRBD2 (5 bases each). The V gene's germline CDR1 is SGHVS and CDR2 FQNEAQ. The V gene lost 11 bases and the J gene lost 2 bases, with 11 bases spanning the gap. The CDR3 has 12 residues.

The rearrangement links TRBV7-2 to TRBJ1-4; D not certain. Trimming removed 2 bases at V and 4 bases at J, with 11 bases between. The CDR3 is 15 amino acids. Germline-derived CDR1 and CDR2 are SGHTA and FQGNSA. As DNA, the CDR3 is TGTGCCAGCAGCTTAAAGTCCAGGATTAATGAAAAACTGTTTTTT. Translating it yields CASSLKSRINEKLFF.

The chain combines TRBV11-2 with TRBJ2-3; TRBD1 agrees at 8 bases. The trim removed 0 bases at V and 13 bases at J, leaving 3 bases unmatched. The germline gives CDR1 SGHAT, CDR2 FQNNGV. The CDR3 extends over 12 amino acids. The DNA of the CDR3 is TGTGCCAGCAGCTTAGATGGGACAGGCAAGTATTTT. Protein sequence: CASSLDGTGKYF.

V is TRBV2 and J is TRBJ1-2, with no clear D. The CDR3 is 13 amino acids. Germline V lookup: CDR1 SNHLY, CDR2 FYNNEI. The V end lost 3 bases, the J end lost 6 bases, and 11 bases lay between the germline ends. The CDR3 region is CASSEYARDGYTF. The CDR3 DNA reads as TGTGCCAGCAGTGAGTACGCTAGGGATGGCTACACCTTC.

The V and J genes are TRBV30 and TRBJ1-1, with D unresolved. The ends were cut back, 3 bases at V and 5 bases at J, with 10 bases in the middle. Germline CDR1 reads GTSNPN; CDR2 reads SVGIG (reference sequence). There are 12 residues in the CDR3. DNA for the CDR3: TGTGCCTGGAGGCGGCGACGGACTGAAGCTTTCTTT. It encodes CAWRRRRTEAFF.

The chain carries TRBV13 and TRBJ2-6, with 7 bases that match TRBD1. J was trimmed by 0 bases and V by 6 bases; bases with no gene match: 8. This CDR3 spans 17 amino acids. Germline values: CDR1 PRHDT, CDR2 FYEKMQ (reference sequence). The CDR3 reads CASRNAGTDSGANVLTF. The CDR3 bases are TGTGCCAGCAGAAACGCCGGGACAGACTCTGGGGCCAACGTCCTGACTTTC.

The gene calls are TRBV14 and TRBJ1-1; D perhaps matches TRBD1 (6 bases). Per the germline V gene, CDR1 is SGHDN and CDR2 is FVKESK. The CDR3 sequence is 16 residues long. V was trimmed by 2 bases and J by 0 bases, leaving 13 bases between them. The CDR3 region is CASSQLQGQLNTEAFF. As DNA, the CDR3 is TGTGCCAGCAGCCAACTCCAAGGACAGCTGAACACTGAAGCTTTCTTT.

The chain joins TRBV27 to TRBJ2-7; D not certain. Per the germline V gene, CDR1 is MNHEY and CDR2 is SMNVEV (reference sequence). This CDR3 region has 13 residues. The V and J ends lost 5 bases and 3 bases respectively, with 11 bases between them. The CDR3, as DNA: TGTGCCAGCAGTCCATCCACAAACTACGAGCAGTACTTC. Its protein is CASSPSTNYEQYF.

The chain employs TRBV7-2 and TRBJ2-3; D is ambiguous. From germline, CDR1 is SGHTA and CDR2 FQGNSA. V was cut by 3 bases and J by 4 bases, with 8 bases left in between. The CDR3 covers 13 residues. CDR3 coding DNA: TGTGCCAGCAGCTTCGGCCTCCCAGATACGCAGTATTTT. It codes for CASSFGLPDTQYF.

This chain uses TRBV7-3 with TRBJ2-6, with D maybe TRBD1 (6 bases). Germline assignment: CDR1 SGHTA and CDR2 FQGTGA. V lost 6 bases and J lost 0, with 18 bases in between. The CDR3 loop spans 18 amino acids. The CDR3 region is CASSSLGQLSSGANVLTF. CDR3 DNA sequence: TGTGCCAGCAGTTCATTAGGACAGCTTTCCTCTGGGGCCAACGTCCTGACTTTC.

J is TRBJ2-1 and V is TRBV12-5, with unresolved D. CDR1 and CDR2 (germline): LGHNT, FRNRAP. This CDR3 has 12 residues. V was shortened by 7 bases and J by 7 bases, with 11 bases between the two germline ends. CDR3 in DNA: TGTGCTAGTGCAAGGCGTGGGAATGAGCAGTTCTTC. Translation gives CASARRGNEQFF.

Here the CDR3 reads CASSPHPLLSLQFF. CDR3 DNA: TGTGCCAGCAGTCCACACCCTCTTCTGAGCCTTCAGTTCTTC. The chain is built from TRBV6-5 and TRBJ2-1; D gene unclear. The V gene lost 5 bases and the J gene lost 13 bases, with 21 bases spanning the gap. The V gene's germline CDR1 is MNHEY and CDR2 SVGAGI. CDR3 length equals 14 residues.

The rearrangement uses TRBV10-3 and TRBJ2-1; TRBD1 is a possible D gene (5 bases). V lost 6 bases and J 9 bases, leaving 21 bases between the germline ends. Germline V gives CDR1 ENHRY, CDR2 SYGVKD. The CDR3 has 15 amino acids. This CDR3 is CAIRPQIRVRSEQFF. The CDR3 DNA sequence: TGTGCCATCAGGCCGCAAATCAGGGTGAGGAGTGAGCAGTTCTTC.

The chain combines TRBV6-6 with TRBJ1-2; D gene unclear. This CDR3 contains 15 residues. Trimming shortened V by 4 bases and J by 4 bases, and 16 bases separated the two germline ends. CDR1 MNHNY and CDR2 SVGAGI come from the germline V gene (reference sequence). CDR3 bases: TGTGCCAGCAGTTTACTATTAGACACTCGCTATGGCTACACCTTC. Translated, it gives CASSLLLDTRYGYTF.

Written as DNA, the CDR3 is TGTGCCAGCAGCCCCATTTCGACCGCCAGCGGTGAGCAGTTCTTC. Translated: CASSPISTASGEQFF. The chain carries TRBV7-2 and TRBJ2-1, with D possibly being TRBD2 (5 bases). The V and J ends lost 5 bases and 9 bases respectively, with 20 bases between them. Germline V gene data show CDR1 as SGHTA and CDR2 as FQGNSA. This CDR3 is 15 amino acids long.